This TCR beta chain was obtained from a study of T cells after yellow fever vaccination. TCRdb re-called the 5' RACE reads with MiXCR, one entry per CDR3 protein. The repertoire consists of under 700,000 distinct CDR3 sequences, with about a sixth occurring once and the leading ten covering around 16%. Per the germline V gene, CDR1 is ENHRY and CDR2 is SYGVKD. V lost 0 bases, J lost 3 bases, and 8 bases lay in between. The CDR3 consists of 14 residues. In its sample, this clonotype was seen a few times. This sequence joins TRBV10-3 and TRBJ1-2, with no clear D. The starting material was PBMCs, obtained about 5 days after the first yellow fever vaccination. This receptor was taken from a man aged 18 to 29 who received the YFV17D yellow fever vaccine. The CDR3 DNA is TGTGCCATCAGTGAGTCGGGGAGAGACTATGGCTACACCTTC. Its translation: CAISESGRDYGYTF.